This T cell receptor beta chain originates from a study of yellow fever vaccine responses in identical twins. The study, taken as a whole, reports: Reported findings indicate that twins' vaccine T cell responses seemed partially convergent, partially personalized.

Of note for this clonotype: The antigen remains undetermined.

TCRdb redid the calling of the RT-PCR reads with MiXCR, one entry per CDR3 protein. This table holds 6,000 to 9,000 distinct CDR3 sequences, approximately 86% found once. Germline V gene lookup returns CDR1 MNHNY and CDR2 SVGAGI (reference sequence). Trimming shortened V by 0 bases and J by 0 bases, and 6 bases separated the two germline ends. This CDR3 has 15 residues. Sample: T cells from blood (PBMCs), unsorted or a sorted subset (not recorded which), taken before or after yellow fever vaccination (not recorded which). The J gene is TRBJ2-1, the V gene TRBV6-6; no firm D call. The sequence was collected from a woman under 30 who received the yellow fever vaccine. The CDR3 spells CASSYSMSSYNEQFF. Here the CDR3 DNA reads TGTGCCAGCAGTTACTCGATGAGCTCCTACAATGAGCAGTTCTTC.